This TCR beta chain was found in a study of blood T cell repertoires in COVID-19. Study-level background: The United States, Italy and Spain were the sources of the acute and convalescent COVID-19 samples. Sources were T cells, B-cell-depleted T cells, or PBMCs; the material itself was cDNA or gDNA.

From germline, CDR1 is SQVTM and CDR2 ANQGSEA. There are 15 residues in the CDR3. Trimming stripped 6 bases from V and 2 bases from J, with 20 bases between. Those enrolled in Seattle joined during active infection and were followed longitudinally afterward. Source study methods: How many nucleated cells were present was estimated from reference gene primer amplification. The repertoire was sequenced with immunoSEQ multiplex PCR; TCRdb's copy has only in-frame clones and lacks some. V, J and clone size are taken as reported in that table, and D and trimming were inferred from the DNA itself. The sample has some 110,000 clones; approximately 74% are singletons.

The genes are TRBV29-1 and TRBJ2-7; weak D call: TRBD1 (6 bases). The sequenced material came from peripheral blood. This TCR was sampled from a man aged 80 or over with COVID-19, enrolled during active disease. The CDR3 loop reads CSVTDPGQAAYEQYF. The CDR3 coding sequence is TGCAGCGTCACAGACCCGGGACAAGCAGCCTACGAGCAGTACTTC.